A single sample gave rise to the 4 T cell receptor beta chains below, sequenced in a study of blood T cells in healthy people across ages. A J-beta primer mix and a sample-barcoded 5' primer were used in a second PCR of roughly 6 to 11 cycles. One entry per CDR3 protein, called by TCRdb with MiXCR from the 5' RACE reads. Among 850,000 to 1,100,000 distinct CDR3 sequences listed, around two fifths were seen once. Sequencing used blood. The origin of the receptors is a man younger than 30 in good health.

V and J are TRBV5-1 and TRBJ1-1; 12 nucleotides match TRBD1. V lost 4 bases, J lost 1 base, and 5 bases stayed unmatched. The CDR3 covers 16 residues. Per the germline V gene, CDR1 is SGHRS and CDR2 is YFSETQ. Here the CDR3 reads CASSDRDRGQNTEAFF. DNA of the CDR3: TGCGCCAGCAGCGACCGGGACAGGGGGCAGAACACTGAAGCTTTCTTT.

A note on this clonotype: This clone may be a read error of a much larger clone one base away. The chain employs TRBV7-9 and TRBJ2-2; 7 nucleotides line up with TRBD1. Germline V gives CDR1 SEHNR, CDR2 FQNEAQ (reference sequence). The CDR3 runs to 13 residues. The CDR3 reads CASSPTGAGELVF. The CDR3 DNA is TGTGCCAGCAGCCCAACAGGGGCCGGGGAGCTGGTTTTT.

This rearrangement joins TRBV20-1 to TRBJ2-3; possible D gene TRBD2, 6 bases. Germline-derived CDR1 and CDR2 are DFQATT and SNEGSKA (reference sequence). There are 12 residues in the CDR3. V lost 7 bases to trimming and J lost 5 bases, with 13 bases between them. The CDR3 DNA sequence: TGCAGTGTCCCCTACGGGGGAGATACGCAGTATTTT. Amino acid sequence: CSVPYGGDTQYF.

CDR3 amino acids: CASTPIGLAGGVRTGEQYF. The CDR3 nucleotides read TGTGCCAGCACCCCAATCGGGCTAGCGGGAGGAGTTCGTACGGGTGAGCAGTACTTC. The chain couples TRBV28 to TRBJ2-7, with 11 positions matching TRBD2. The CDR3 runs to 19 residues. V trimming: 7 bases; J trimming: 7 bases; junction bases outside the gene matches: 24. Germline CDR1 is MDHEN and CDR2 is SYDVKM.